This T cell receptor beta chain originates from a study of monozygotic twins with inflammatory bowel disease. Study conclusions and caveats: Data gave no support to a single strong signal or clonotype associated with IBD.

On this clonotype: Antigen specificity is unknown.

CDR1 SGHRS and CDR2 YFSETQ come from the germline V gene. The CDR3 loop spans 16 amino acids. After re-calling the 5' RACE reads, TCRdb lists one entry per CDR3 protein, DNA absent. The repertoire shows roughly 200,000 distinct CDR3 sequences; the top ten hold approximately 1.5%. This rearrangement joins TRBV5-1 to TRBJ2-3; the TCRdb D gene call, TRBD1, has no DNA to confirm it. The source is a human donor with ulcerative colitis or Crohn's disease, or a healthy co-twin of an affected twin (not recorded which). The sequenced material came from blood. The CDR3 region is CASSAGQGVSADTQYF. Complete variable domain (other parts from reference TRBV5-1 and TRBJ2-3): KAGVTQTPRYLIKTRGQQVTLSCSPISGHRSVSWYQQTPGQGLQFLFEYFSETQRNKGNFPGRFSGRQFSNSRSEMNVSTLELGDSALYLCASSAGQGVSADTQYFGPGTRLTVL.